The next 8 T cell receptor beta chains were all read from a single sample in a study of T cell repertoires and HLA-DP antigens. Sequencing was performed with immunoSEQ multiplex PCR; in TCRdb, only in-frame clones are kept and a portion is missing. In the table there are about 73,000 clones, around 80% of which are singletons. Their antigen targets remain unknown. Specimen: CD4+ T cells from PBMCs. The origin of the receptors is a man between 60 and 70 years old in good health and CMV-seronegative.

CDR3 region: CASLDRGNTEAFF. CDR3 sequence (DNA): TGTGCCAGCCTTGACAGGGGGAACACTGAAGCTTTCTTT. V usage is TRBV25-1 and J usage is TRBJ1-1, with 8 bases fitting TRBD1. This CDR3 region has 13 residues. Trimming took 8 bases from V and 1 from J; bases not matched to a gene: 3. In germline, CDR1 is MGHDK, CDR2 SYGVNS.

The chain has TRBV30 and TRBJ1-2, with 7 bases aligning to TRBD1. Germline V lookup: CDR1 GTSNPN, CDR2 SVGIG (reference sequence). V lost 3 bases to trimming and J lost 6 bases; unmatched junction nucleotides: 4. CDR3 length equals 12 residues. This CDR3 reads CAWSRGAHGYTF. DNA for the CDR3: TGTGCCTGGAGCAGGGGGGCTCATGGCTACACCTTC.

This sequence joins TRBV29-1 and TRBJ2-3, with 14 nucleotides matching TRBD2. Germline loops: CDR1 SQVTM, CDR2 ANQGSEA. Trimming removed 8 bases from V and 6 bases from J; junction bases left unmatched: 4. The CDR3 covers 13 residues. CDR3 coding DNA: TGCAGCTCCGGACTAGCGGGGGGTGATACGCAGTATTTT. Translating gives CSSGLAGGDTQYF.

As DNA, the CDR3 is TGCGCCAGCAGCTTACAGGAACGAGAACCCCTCCACTTT. Translating gives CASSLQEREPLHF. The chain uses TRBV5-1 and TRBJ1-6; D may be TRBD1 (5 bases). CDR1 is SGHRS and CDR2 is YFSETQ in the germline V gene. V gave up 2 bases and J gave up 12 bases, with 12 bases separating them. The CDR3 is 13 residues long. The whole variable domain, remainder taken from reference TRBV5-1 and TRBJ1-6, is KAGVTQTPRYLIKTRGQQVTLSCSPISGHRSVSWYQQTPGQGLQFLFEYFSETQRNKGNFPGRFSGRQFSNSRSEMNVSTLELGDSALYLCASSLQEREPLHFGNGTRLTVT.

This clone is categorized as medium-sized. The chain carries TRBV2 and TRBJ1-1; 7 positions agree with TRBD1. The germline V gene has CDR1 SNHLY and CDR2 FYNNEI. The CDR3 sequence is 13 residues long. Losses at the gene ends were 11 bases for V and 0 bases for J; bases not matched to a gene: 6. Here the CDR3 reads CAGTGEVNTEAFF. The CDR3 coding sequence is TGTGCCGGTACAGGGGAGGTGAACACTGAAGCTTTCTTT.

The CDR3 DNA reads TGTGCCAGCAGTTTATCGAATGGCTACACCTTC. Protein product: CASSLSNGYTF. V gene TRBV28 combines with J gene TRBJ1-2; no clear D gene. Germline assignment: CDR1 MDHEN and CDR2 SYDVKM. V dropped 1 base and J dropped 6 bases, with 3 bases sitting between them. The CDR3 contains 11 residues.

V gene TRBV5-4 combines with J gene TRBJ2-3, with 9 bases aligning to TRBD2. With 4 bases clipped from V and 7 bases from J, the junction kept 19 bases outside the gene matches. There are 18 residues in the CDR3. CDR1 is SGHNT, CDR2 YYREEE, per germline (reference sequence). DNA of the CDR3: TGTGCCAGCAGCCGGGGGGGTGTAGCGGGAGACCTTGAGAATACGCAGTATTTT. Translation: CASSRGGVAGDLENTQYF.

This clone was recorded only once. This chain uses TRBV7-2 with TRBJ2-1; D is undetermined. This CDR3 has 13 residues. The germline V gene encodes CDR1 SGHTA and CDR2 FQGNSA. Trimming removed 1 base from V and 7 bases from J, with 8 bases in between. The CDR3 spells CASSLVPLNEQFF. CDR3 sequence (DNA): TGTGCCAGCAGCTTAGTCCCGCTGAATGAGCAGTTCTTC.